This TCR beta chain was sequenced during a study of T cells in Graves' hyperthyroidism and ophthalmopathy. Using RNA transcripts as the source, TCR beta CDR3 regions were amplified. The HTBI primer set drove a first-round RT-PCR of the TCR CDR3. TCRdb analysed the multiplex PCR reads with MiXCR anew, one entry per CDR3 protein. This table holds approximately 200,000 distinct CDR3 sequences, 15% to 20% found once. Germline V gene lookup returns CDR1 DFQATT and CDR2 SNEGSKA (reference sequence). Trimming took 6 bases from V and 9 from J, leaving 18 bases between them. The CDR3 consists of 14 residues. Sequenced sample: blood. The chain is built from TRBV20-1 and TRBJ1-6; D possibly corresponds to TRBD1 (5 bases). This sequence was found in a man in his forties with Graves' hyperthyroidism. CDR3 nucleotides: TGCAGTGCCACTAGCGGGACTATCGGTTCACCCCTCCACTTT. Its translation: CSATSGTIGSPLHF.